The entry that follows covers one TCR beta chain sequence. It was with 60 Vbeta and 13 Jbeta primers that the PCR ran. The table came from immunoSEQ multiplex PCR; TCRdb's copy has only in-frame clones and leaves some out. In the table there are about 120,000 clones, 75% to 85% of which are singletons. These data come from a study of cytomegalovirus exposure and HLA in healthy donors. In germline, CDR1 is MNHEY, CDR2 SVGAGI. The CDR3 contains 15 residues. V shed 7 bases and J shed 11 bases, with 21 bases lying between them. The chain uses TRBV6-5 and TRBJ1-6, with unresolved D. The source material was PBMCs. This sequence originates from a female donor in good health and CMV-seropositive. CDR3: CASILEIPGAPPLHF. CDR3 sequence (DNA): TGTGCCAGCATACTGGAGATCCCCGGCGCTCCACCCCTCCACTTT.